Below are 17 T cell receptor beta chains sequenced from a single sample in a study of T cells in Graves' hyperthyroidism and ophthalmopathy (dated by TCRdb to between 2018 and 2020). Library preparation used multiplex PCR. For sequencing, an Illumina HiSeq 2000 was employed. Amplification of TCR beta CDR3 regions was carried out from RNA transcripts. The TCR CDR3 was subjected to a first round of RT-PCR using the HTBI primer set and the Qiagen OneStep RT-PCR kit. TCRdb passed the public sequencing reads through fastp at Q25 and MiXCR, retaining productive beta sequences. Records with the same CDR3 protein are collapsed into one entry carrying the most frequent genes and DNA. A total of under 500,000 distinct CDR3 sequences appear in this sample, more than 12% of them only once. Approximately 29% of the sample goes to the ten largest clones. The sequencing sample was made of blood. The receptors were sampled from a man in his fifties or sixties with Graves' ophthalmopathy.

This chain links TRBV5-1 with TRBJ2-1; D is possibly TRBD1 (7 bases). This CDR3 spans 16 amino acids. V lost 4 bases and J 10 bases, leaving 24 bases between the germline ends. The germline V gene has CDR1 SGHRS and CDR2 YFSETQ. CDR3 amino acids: CASSRGQRAPSWEQFF. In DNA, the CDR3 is TGCGCCAGCAGCAGGGGGCAGCGGGCCCCCTCATGGGAGCAGTTCTTC.

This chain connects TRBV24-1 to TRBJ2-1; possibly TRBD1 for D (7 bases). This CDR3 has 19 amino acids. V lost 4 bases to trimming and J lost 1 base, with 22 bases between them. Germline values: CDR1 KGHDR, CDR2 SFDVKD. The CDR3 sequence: CATSDRQGGYGGSYNEQFF. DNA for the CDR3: TGTGCCACCAGTGACCGGCAGGGGGGTTACGGCGGTTCCTACAATGAGCAGTTCTTC.

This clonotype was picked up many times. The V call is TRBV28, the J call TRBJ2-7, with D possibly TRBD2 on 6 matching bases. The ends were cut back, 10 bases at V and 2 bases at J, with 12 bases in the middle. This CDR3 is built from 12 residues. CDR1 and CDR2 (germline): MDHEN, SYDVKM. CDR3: CAIREKTYEQYF. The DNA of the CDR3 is TGTGCCATACGGGAGAAGACCTACGAGCAGTACTTC.

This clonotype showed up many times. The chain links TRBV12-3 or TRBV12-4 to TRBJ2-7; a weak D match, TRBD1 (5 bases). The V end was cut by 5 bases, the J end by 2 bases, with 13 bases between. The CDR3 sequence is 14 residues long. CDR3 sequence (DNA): TGTGCCAGCAGTCCGCAGGGAATTACCTACGAGCAGTACTTC. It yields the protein CASSPQGITYEQYF.

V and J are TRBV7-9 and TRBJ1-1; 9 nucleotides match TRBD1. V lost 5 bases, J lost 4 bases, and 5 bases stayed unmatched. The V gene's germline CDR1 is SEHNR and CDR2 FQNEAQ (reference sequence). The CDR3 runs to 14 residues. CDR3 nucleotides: TGTGCCAGCAGCGACACAGGGGGCTTCACTGAAGCTTTCTTT. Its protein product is CASSDTGGFTEAFF.

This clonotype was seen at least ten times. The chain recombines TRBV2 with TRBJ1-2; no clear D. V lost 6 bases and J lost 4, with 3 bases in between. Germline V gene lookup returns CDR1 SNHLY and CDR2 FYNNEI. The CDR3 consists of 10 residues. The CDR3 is CASRLYGYTF. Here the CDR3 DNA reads TGTGCCAGCAGGCTCTATGGCTACACCTTC.

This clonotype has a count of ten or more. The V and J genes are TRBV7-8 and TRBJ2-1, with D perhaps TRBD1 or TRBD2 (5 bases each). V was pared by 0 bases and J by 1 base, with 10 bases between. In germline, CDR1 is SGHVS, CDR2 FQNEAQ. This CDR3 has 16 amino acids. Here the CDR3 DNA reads TGTGCCAGCAGCTTAGCGGGGCGGGCATCCTACAATGAGCAGTTCTTC. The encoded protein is CASSLAGRASYNEQFF.

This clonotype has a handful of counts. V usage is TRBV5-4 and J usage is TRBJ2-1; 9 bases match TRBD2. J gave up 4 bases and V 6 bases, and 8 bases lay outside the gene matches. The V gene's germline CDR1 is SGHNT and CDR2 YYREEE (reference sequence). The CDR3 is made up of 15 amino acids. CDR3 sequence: CASNGGGGGYNEQFF. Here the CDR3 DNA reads TGTGCCAGCAATGGTGGCGGGGGGGGATACAATGAGCAGTTCTTC.

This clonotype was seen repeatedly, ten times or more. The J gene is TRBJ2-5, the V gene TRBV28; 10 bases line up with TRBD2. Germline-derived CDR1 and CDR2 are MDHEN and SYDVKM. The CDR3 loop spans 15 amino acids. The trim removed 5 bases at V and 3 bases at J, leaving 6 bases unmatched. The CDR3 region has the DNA TGTGCCAGCAGTCTAGCGGGAGCTTCGGAAGAGACCCAGTACTTC. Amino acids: CASSLAGASEETQYF.

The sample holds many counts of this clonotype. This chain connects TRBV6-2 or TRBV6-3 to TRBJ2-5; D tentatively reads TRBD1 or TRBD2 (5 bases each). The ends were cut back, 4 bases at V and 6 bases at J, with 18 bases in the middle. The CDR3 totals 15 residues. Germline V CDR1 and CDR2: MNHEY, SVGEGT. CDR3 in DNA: TGTGCCAGCAGTTCCACCGGGACCCCGGATCAGACCCAGTACTTC. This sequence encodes CASSSTGTPDQTQYF.

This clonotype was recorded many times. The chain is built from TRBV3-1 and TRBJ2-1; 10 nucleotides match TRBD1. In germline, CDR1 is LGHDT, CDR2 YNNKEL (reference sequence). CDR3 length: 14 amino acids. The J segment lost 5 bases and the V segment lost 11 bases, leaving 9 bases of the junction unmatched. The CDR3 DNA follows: TGTGCCGTCGGGGGGGACAGGGGCAACAATGAGCAGTTCTTC. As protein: CAVGGDRGNNEQFF.

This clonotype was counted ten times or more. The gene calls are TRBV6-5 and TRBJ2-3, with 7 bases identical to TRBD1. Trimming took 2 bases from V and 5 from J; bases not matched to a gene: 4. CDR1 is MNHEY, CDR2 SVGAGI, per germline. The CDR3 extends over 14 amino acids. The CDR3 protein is CASSYEGAGDTQYF. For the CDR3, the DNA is TGTGCCAGCAGTTACGAGGGGGCGGGAGATACGCAGTATTTT.

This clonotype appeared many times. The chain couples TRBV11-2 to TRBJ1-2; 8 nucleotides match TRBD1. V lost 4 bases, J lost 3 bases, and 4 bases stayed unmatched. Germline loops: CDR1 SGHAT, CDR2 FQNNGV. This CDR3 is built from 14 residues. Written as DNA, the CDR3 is TGTGCCAGCAGCTCCCCGACAGGGGACTATGGCTACACCTTC. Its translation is CASSSPTGDYGYTF.

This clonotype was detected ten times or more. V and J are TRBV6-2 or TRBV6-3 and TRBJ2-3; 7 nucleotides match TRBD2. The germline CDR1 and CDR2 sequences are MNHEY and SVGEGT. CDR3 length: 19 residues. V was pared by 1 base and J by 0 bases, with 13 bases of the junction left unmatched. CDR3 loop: CASSYYGGSPKSSTDTQYF. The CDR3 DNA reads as TGTGCCAGCAGTTACTACGGCGGGAGCCCGAAATCTAGCACAGATACGCAGTATTTT.

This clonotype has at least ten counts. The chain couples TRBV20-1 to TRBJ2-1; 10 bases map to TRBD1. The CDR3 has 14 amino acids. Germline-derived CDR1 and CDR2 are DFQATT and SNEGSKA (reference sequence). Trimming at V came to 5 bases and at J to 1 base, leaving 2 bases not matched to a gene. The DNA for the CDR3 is TGCAGTGCTCGACAGGGGGCTTCCTACAATGAGCAGTTCTTC. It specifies CSARQGASYNEQFF.

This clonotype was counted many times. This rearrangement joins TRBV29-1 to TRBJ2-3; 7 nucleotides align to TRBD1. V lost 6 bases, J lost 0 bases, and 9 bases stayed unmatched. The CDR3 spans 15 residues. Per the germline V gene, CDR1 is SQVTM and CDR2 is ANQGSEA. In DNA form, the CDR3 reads TGCAGCGTGGCCCCGGGACAGTCTAGCACAGATACGCAGTATTTT. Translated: CSVAPGQSSTDTQYF.

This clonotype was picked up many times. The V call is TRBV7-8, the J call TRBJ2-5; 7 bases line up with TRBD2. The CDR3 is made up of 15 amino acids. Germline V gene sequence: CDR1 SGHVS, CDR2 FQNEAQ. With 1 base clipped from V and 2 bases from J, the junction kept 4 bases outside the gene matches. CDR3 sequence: CASSLGWTSQETQYF. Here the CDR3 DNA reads TGTGCCAGCAGCTTAGGGTGGACTAGTCAAGAGACCCAGTACTTC.